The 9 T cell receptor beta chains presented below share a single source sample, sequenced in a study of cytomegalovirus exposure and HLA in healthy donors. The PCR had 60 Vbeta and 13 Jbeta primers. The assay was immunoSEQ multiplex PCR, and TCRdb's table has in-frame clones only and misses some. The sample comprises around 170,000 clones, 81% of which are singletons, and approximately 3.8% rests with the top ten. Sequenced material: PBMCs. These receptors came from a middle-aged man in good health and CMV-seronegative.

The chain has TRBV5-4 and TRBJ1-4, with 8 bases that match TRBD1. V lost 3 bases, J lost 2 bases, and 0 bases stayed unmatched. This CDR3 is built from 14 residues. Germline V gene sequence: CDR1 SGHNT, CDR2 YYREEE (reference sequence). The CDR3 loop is CASSWTGTNEKLFF. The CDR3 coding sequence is TGTGCCAGCAGCTGGACAGGGACTAATGAAAAACTGTTTTTT.

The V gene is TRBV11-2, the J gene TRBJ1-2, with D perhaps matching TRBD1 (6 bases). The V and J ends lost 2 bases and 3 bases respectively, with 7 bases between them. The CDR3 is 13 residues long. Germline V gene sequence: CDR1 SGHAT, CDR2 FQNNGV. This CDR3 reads CASSLSGDYGYTF. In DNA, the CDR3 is TGTGCCAGCAGCTTATCAGGGGACTATGGCTACACCTTC.

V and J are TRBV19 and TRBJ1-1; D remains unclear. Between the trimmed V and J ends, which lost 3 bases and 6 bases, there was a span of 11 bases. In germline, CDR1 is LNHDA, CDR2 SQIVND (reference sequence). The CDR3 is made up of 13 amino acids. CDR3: CASSMVDGAEAFF. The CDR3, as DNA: TGTGCCAGTAGTATGGTCGACGGGGCTGAAGCTTTCTTT.

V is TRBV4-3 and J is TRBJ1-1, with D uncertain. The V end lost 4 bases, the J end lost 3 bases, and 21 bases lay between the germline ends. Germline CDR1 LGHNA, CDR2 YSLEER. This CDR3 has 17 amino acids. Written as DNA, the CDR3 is TGCGCCAGCAGCCTTACTCCCACCGGGGAACCTCACACTGAAGCTTTCTTT. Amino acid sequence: CASSLTPTGEPHTEAFF.

CDR3 nucleotide sequence: TGTGCCAGCAGCTTTAAATGGACACCCCTGGGAAACACCATATATTTT. This gives the protein CASSFKWTPLGNTIYF. The V gene is TRBV7-2, the J gene TRBJ1-3; weak D call: TRBD1 (5 bases). The germline V gene encodes CDR1 SGHTA and CDR2 FQGNSA. The CDR3 has 16 residues. V was trimmed by 3 bases and J by 4 bases, leaving 16 bases between them.

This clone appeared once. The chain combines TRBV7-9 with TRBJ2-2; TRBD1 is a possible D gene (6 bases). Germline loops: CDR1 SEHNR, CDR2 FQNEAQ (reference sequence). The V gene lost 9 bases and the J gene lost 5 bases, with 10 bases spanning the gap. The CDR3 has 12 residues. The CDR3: CARGTGTGELFF. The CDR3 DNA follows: TGTGCCAGGGGCACAGGGACCGGGGAGCTGTTTTTT.

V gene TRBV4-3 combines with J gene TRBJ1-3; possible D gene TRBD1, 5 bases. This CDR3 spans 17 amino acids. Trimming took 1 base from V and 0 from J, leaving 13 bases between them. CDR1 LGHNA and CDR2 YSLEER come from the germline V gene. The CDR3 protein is CASSQGQPFTSGNTIYF. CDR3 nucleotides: TGCGCCAGCAGCCAAGGACAGCCTTTCACCTCTGGAAACACCATATATTTT.

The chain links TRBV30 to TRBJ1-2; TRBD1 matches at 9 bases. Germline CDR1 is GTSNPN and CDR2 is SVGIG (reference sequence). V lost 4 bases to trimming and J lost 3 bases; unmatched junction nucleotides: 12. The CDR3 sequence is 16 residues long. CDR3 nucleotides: TGTGCCTGGACAACCGCCTTCCGACAGGGGGACTATGGCTACACCTTC. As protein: CAWTTAFRQGDYGYTF.

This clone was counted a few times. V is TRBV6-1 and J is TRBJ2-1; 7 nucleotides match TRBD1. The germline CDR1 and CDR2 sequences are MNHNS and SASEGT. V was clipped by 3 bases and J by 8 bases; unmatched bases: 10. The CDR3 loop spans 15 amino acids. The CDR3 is CASSEGDRVSDEQFF. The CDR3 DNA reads TGTGCCAGCAGTGAGGGAGACAGGGTCTCTGATGAGCAGTTCTTC.